Listed here are 26 T cell receptor beta chains from one sample, sequenced in a study of T and B cells in COVID-19 patients. TRB rearrangements were amplified by multiplex PCR with BIOMED2 TRB-A/B primers. TCRdb redid the calling of the multiplex PCR reads with MiXCR, one entry per CDR3 protein. The profile covers around 6,400 distinct CDR3 sequences, with around 26% appearing a single time and more than 9% taken by the ten largest. From blood, about 240-550 ng of genomic DNA served as TRB template. Material for sequencing was blood. The origin of the receptors is a human donor with active COVID-19.

This clonotype is labeled medium-sized. The chain couples TRBV6-2 or TRBV6-3 to TRBJ2-5, with D possibly TRBD2 on 6 matching bases. The V end lost 5 bases, the J end lost 3 bases, and 7 bases lay between the germline ends. Per germline, CDR1 MNHEY and CDR2 SVGEGT. The CDR3 is 12 amino acids. The CDR3 loop reads CASSRREETQYF. The DNA for the CDR3 is TGTGCCAGCAGTCGGAGGGAAGAGACCCAGTACTTC.

This rearrangement joins TRBV10-3 to TRBJ2-3; D gene unclear. The V and J ends lost 6 bases and 2 bases respectively, with 3 bases between them. The CDR3 has 11 amino acids. Germline CDR1 is ENHRY and CDR2 is SYGVKD. In DNA, the CDR3 is TGTGCCATCAGCGTCACAGATACGCAGTATTTT. Its protein is CAISVTDTQYF.

By share, this clonotype counts as medium-sized (0.01 to 0.1%). The rearrangement joins TRBV10-2 to TRBJ2-2, with 7 bases lining up with TRBD2. The CDR3 is 17 amino acids. With 3 bases clipped from V and 2 bases from J, the junction kept 9 bases outside the gene matches. Germline lookup yields CDR1 WSHSY and CDR2 SAAADI. For the CDR3, the DNA is TGCGCCAGCAGTGATTCCCGGCGACTAGCAAACACCGGGGAGCTGTTTTTT. It is translated as CASSDSRRLANTGELFF.

This clonotype is categorized as medium-sized. The J gene is TRBJ1-2, the V gene TRBV5-4, with a weak D call TRBD1 (6 bases). Germline CDR1 reads SGHNT; CDR2 reads YYREEE (reference sequence). Trimming pared 4 bases from V and 5 bases from J, leaving 15 bases between. The CDR3 covers 14 residues. CDR3 residues: CASSLTGTPYGYTF. The CDR3 DNA follows: TGTGCCAGCAGCCTCACCGGGACACCATATGGCTACACCTTC. Full variable domain (remainder filled in from reference TRBV5-4 and TRBJ1-2): ETGVTQSPTHLIKTRGQQVTLRCSSQSGHNTVSWYQQALGQGPQFIFQYYREEENGRGNFPPRFSGLQFPNYSSELNVNALELDDSALYLCASSLTGTPYGYTFGSGTRLTVV.

This clonotype was recorded a few times. This chain connects TRBV28 to TRBJ2-2, with D tentatively TRBD1 (5 bases). The V gene lost 2 bases and the J gene lost 0 bases, with 7 bases spanning the gap. There are 15 residues in the CDR3. The germline CDR1 and CDR2 sequences are MDHEN and SYDVKM. DNA for the CDR3: TGTGCCAGCAGTTTAGGGGCCGCGAACACCGGGGAGCTGTTTTTT. Residues: CASSLGAANTGELFF.

V is TRBV18 and J is TRBJ1-2; maybe TRBD1 (6 bases). CDR3 length: 16 residues. The germline V gene has CDR1 KGHSH and CDR2 LQKENI. V was cut by 6 bases and J by 4 bases, with 21 bases left in between. CDR3: CASSSLQGGGVYGYTF. CDR3 bases: TGTGCCAGCTCGTCCCTACAGGGAGGTGGGGTCTATGGCTACACCTTC.

This clonotype was detected a few times. V and J are TRBV5-4 and TRBJ2-4; maybe TRBD1 (6 bases). V lost 0 bases, J lost 0 bases, and 13 bases lay in between. The CDR3 runs to 17 residues. Germline CDR1 SGHNT, CDR2 YYREEE (reference sequence). CDR3 DNA sequence: TGTGCCAGCAGCTTGGCCGGACAGAGCTTAGCCAAAAACATTCAGTACTTC. It specifies CASSLAGQSLAKNIQYF.

The V gene is TRBV5-4, the J gene TRBJ2-3; 9 nucleotides line up with TRBD2. Per the germline V gene, CDR1 is SGHNT and CDR2 is YYREEE (reference sequence). Trimming took 0 bases from V and 4 from J; bases not matched to a gene: 6. The CDR3 loop spans 16 amino acids. CDR3 in amino acids: CASSLASSGVSDTQYF. In DNA form, the CDR3 reads TGTGCCAGCAGCTTGGCCTCTAGCGGGGTGTCAGATACGCAGTATTTT.

This clonotype was recorded a few times. The chain combines TRBV5-1 with TRBJ2-4, with a possible D match to TRBD2 (6 bases). Trimming took off 5 bases at V and 6 bases at J, with 15 bases between the two ends. Germline CDR1 SGHRS, CDR2 YFSETQ. The CDR3 length is 14 residues. CDR3 bases: TGCGCCAGCAGACCGGAGGGACGGAGAAACATTCAGTACTTC. Translating gives CASRPEGRRNIQYF.

Sample share makes this clonotype medium-sized. This chain joins TRBV27 and TRBJ1-6, with D unresolved. CDR3 size: 12 residues. V lost 3 bases to trimming and J lost 3 bases, with 0 bases between them. The germline V gene has CDR1 MNHEY and CDR2 SMNVEV (reference sequence). CDR3 bases: TGTGCCAGCAGTTTCTATAATTCACCCCTCCACTTT. Encoded protein: CASSFYNSPLHF.

This chain uses TRBV6-4 with TRBJ1-2; 7 positions match TRBD1. CDR1 is MRHNA and CDR2 is SNTAGT in the germline V gene. With V trimmed by 6 bases and J by 5 bases, 12 bases remained unmatched. The CDR3 has 15 residues. The CDR3 region is CASREGPGQMYGYTF. DNA of the CDR3: TGTGCCAGCAGGGAGGGACCGGGACAGATGTATGGCTACACCTTC.

This clonotype occurred once. The chain is built from TRBV6-5 and TRBJ2-7; no clear D gene. V gave up 7 bases and J gave up 4 bases, with 14 bases separating them. CDR1 is MNHEY, CDR2 SVGAGI, per germline. The CDR3 loop spans 13 amino acids. DNA of the CDR3: TGTGCCAGCACCCCGGCCCCAGAGTACGAGCAGTACTTC. Residues: CASTPAPEYEQYF.

By proportion, this clonotype is medium-sized (0.01 to 0.1%). V gene TRBV19 combines with J gene TRBJ1-2, with D possibly matching TRBD1 (6 bases). This CDR3 is built from 16 residues. Germline V CDR1 and CDR2: LNHDA, SQIVND (reference sequence). Deletions cut 8 bases from V and 4 bases from J, with 23 bases between. CDR3 protein: CASATNSGTTGYGYTF. The CDR3 nucleotides are TGTGCCAGTGCGACGAATTCCGGGACAACCGGCTATGGCTACACCTTC.

The table lists this clonotype with a few counts. The chain uses TRBV7-9 and TRBJ2-2; TRBD2 matches at 10 bases. The CDR3 has 17 amino acids. Trimming removed 5 bases from V and 3 bases from J; junction bases left unmatched: 9. Per the germline V gene, CDR1 is SEHNR and CDR2 is FQNEAQ (reference sequence). CDR3 residues: CASSPRGLAGDTGELFF. In DNA, the CDR3 is TGTGCCAGCAGCCCGAGAGGCCTAGCGGGGGACACCGGGGAGCTGTTTTTT.

This clonotype was observed a handful of times. The V and J genes are TRBV20-1 and TRBJ1-6; D may be TRBD1 (5 bases). This CDR3 comprises 15 residues. The germline V gene has CDR1 DFQATT and CDR2 SNEGSKA (reference sequence). V gave up 2 bases and J gave up 7 bases, with 15 bases separating them. The CDR3 coding sequence is TGCAGTGCTAGACTAAGAGGGGTGGTGAATTCACCCCTCCACTTT. Protein sequence: CSARLRGVVNSPLHF.

J is TRBJ1-6 and V is TRBV5-6; the match to TRBD1 covers 10 bases. Germline CDR1 SGHDT, CDR2 YYEEEE. With V trimmed by 5 bases and J by 9 bases, 8 bases remained unmatched. CDR3 length equals 15 residues. CDR3 sequence: CASRPRDRGSSPLHF. The CDR3 nucleotides read TGTGCCAGCAGACCCCGGGACAGGGGTTCTTCACCCCTCCACTTT.

This clonotype has just a few counts. The J gene is TRBJ2-1, the V gene TRBV6-1; D may be TRBD2 (7 bases). Germline CDR1 and CDR2: MNHNS and SASEGT. There are 15 residues in the CDR3. Trimming cost V 4 bases and J 7 bases, with 17 bases left between them. The CDR3 DNA follows: TGTGCCAGCAGTGGGGGAGGGGGGAATTCTAATGAGCAGTTCTTC. It specifies CASSGGGGNSNEQFF.

Within the sample, this clonotype is medium-sized. This rearrangement joins TRBV6-5 to TRBJ2-3; tentatively, D is TRBD1 or TRBD2 (6 bases each). V gave up 4 bases and J gave up 3 bases, with 23 bases separating them. The CDR3 spans 18 residues. Per germline, CDR1 MNHEY and CDR2 SVGAGI. CDR3 residues: CASSSSPVGGLVTDTQYF. DNA of the CDR3: TGTGCCAGCAGTTCCTCCCCGGTAGGGGGGCTAGTAACAGATACGCAGTATTTT.

V usage is TRBV20-1 and J usage is TRBJ1-6; the D is unclear. Germline CDR1 is DFQATT and CDR2 is SNEGSKA (reference sequence). Trimming removed 0 bases at V and 3 bases at J, with 9 bases between. This CDR3 contains 15 residues. The DNA for the CDR3 is TGCAGTGCTAGAGAGGCGCAGTACTATAATTCACCCCTCCACTTT. Its translation: CSAREAQYYNSPLHF.

Relative to its sample, this clonotype is medium-sized (0.01 to 0.1%). V gene TRBV6-5 combines with J gene TRBJ1-6; 7 bases agree with TRBD1. Trimming removed 0 bases from V and 10 bases from J; junction bases left unmatched: 6. Per the germline V gene, CDR1 is MNHEY and CDR2 is SVGAGI. This CDR3 has 15 residues. CDR3 DNA: TGTGCCAGCAGTTACTCGAGACAGGGAGACTCACCCCTCCACTTT. Encoded protein: CASSYSRQGDSPLHF.

In this sample, this clonotype is medium-sized (0.01 to 0.1%). The V and J genes are TRBV5-6 and TRBJ1-4; no clear D. Germline CDR1 and CDR2: SGHDT and YYEEEE. The CDR3 totals 12 residues. V lost 2 bases to trimming and J lost 4 bases, with 3 bases between them. The CDR3 nucleotides are TGTGCCAGCAGCTTACTTAATGAAAAACTGTTTTTT. Its translation: CASSLLNEKLFF.

This clonotype is termed medium-sized. The V and J genes are TRBV6-1 and TRBJ2-7; possibly TRBD1 for D (5 bases). With 7 bases removed from V and 0 bases from J, the gap between germline ends came to 13 bases. Looked up from germline, CDR1 is MNHNS and CDR2 is SASEGT. The CDR3 consists of 14 residues. The CDR3 spells CASKSTVSSYEQYF. The CDR3 DNA reads as TGTGCCAGCAAGTCGACAGTTAGCTCCTACGAGCAGTACTTC.

V is TRBV6-5 and J is TRBJ2-1, with 10 bases identical to TRBD1. The V gene's germline CDR1 is MNHEY and CDR2 SVGAGI. This CDR3 region has 16 residues. Trimming cost V 6 bases and J 8 bases; bases outside gene matches: 13. The CDR3 DNA reads TGTGCCAGCAGACTCATACCCCCCGGGACAGGGGATGAGCAGTTCTTC. Amino acids: CASRLIPPGTGDEQFF.

The chain combines TRBV6-6 with TRBJ1-6; D perhaps matches TRBD1 (5 bases). V lost 3 bases and J 7 bases, leaving 10 bases between the germline ends. The CDR3 sequence is 14 residues long. Germline CDR1 is MNHNY and CDR2 is SVGAGI (reference sequence). The CDR3 DNA sequence: TGTGCCAGCAGTTATCAGGGCCGGAATTCACCCCTCCACTTT. Its protein is CASSYQGRNSPLHF.

J is TRBJ1-6 and V is TRBV2; 7 bases fit TRBD1. Germline-derived CDR1 and CDR2 are SNHLY and FYNNEI. V was pared by 11 bases and J by 5 bases, with 6 bases of the junction left unmatched. The length of the CDR3 is 13 residues. CDR3 nucleotides: TGTGCCGAGGGGGACAGTAATAATTCACCCCTCCACTTT. This translates into CAEGDSNNSPLHF.

The chain couples TRBV6-5 to TRBJ1-5; D is unresolved. Germline V CDR1 and CDR2: MNHEY, SVGAGI. This CDR3 has 14 residues. V shed 2 bases and J shed 4 bases, with 9 bases lying between them. CDR3 nucleotides: TGTGCCAGCAGTTACAGGCGGACGAATCAGCCCCAGCATTTT. Its translation: CASSYRRTNQPQHF.